This TCR beta chain was identified in a study of shared clonotypes between healthy human individuals. Study-wide points: A reduction in generation probabilities was seen for non-shared clonotypes relative to those shared by all four donors. Four donors shared roughly 5% of their naive CD4 clonotypes. Memory subsets generally showed lower estimated richness than naive subsets.

With regard to this clone: Its antigen is currently unknown.

Per germline, CDR1 SGHTA and CDR2 FQGNSA. The CDR3 has 14 residues. Deletions cut 0 bases from V and 4 bases from J, with 7 bases between. Clones were read by immunoSEQ multiplex PCR, and TCRdb kept only the in-frame ones, dropping some. The sample lists 2 million or so clones; 90% to 95% were seen once. Within Nashville, Tennessee resided all donors, each a Caucasian adult. This rearrangement joins TRBV7-2 to TRBJ2-1, with D tentatively TRBD1 (6 bases). Specimen: naive CD4+ T cells sorted from blood. Subset reported: CD45RA+ positively selected. This clonotype was obtained from a man between 18 and 35 years old in good health. CDR3: CASSLAGQYNEQFF. CDR3 DNA sequence: TGTGCCAGCAGCTTAGCCGGACAGTACAATGAGCAGTTCTTC.